This T cell receptor (beta chain) was sequenced for a study of OX40 agonist ivuxolimab in advanced cancers. Exclusion of a patient followed from autoimmune disease history or systemic immunosuppression. Worth noting for this clone: One end of the junction does not line up with germline, which may come from a read error.

Produced via immunoSEQ multiplex PCR; TCRdb's table is partial and in-frame only. The sample shows 15,000 to 20,000 clones, over 90% of them seen only once. The receptor's source is an adult with an advanced solid tumor such as melanoma, head and neck, liver or kidney cancer. The sequenced sample was CD4+ or CD8+ T cells sorted from blood, obtained in a trial of the OX40 agonist ivuxolimab.

The DNA for the CDR3 is TGTGCCGGCAGGCCTACAGGGTCCGATGAGCAGTTCTTC. This encodes CAGRPTGSDEQFF. The rearrangement joins TRBV28 to TRBJ2-1, with a weak D call TRBD1 (6 bases). The germline V gene encodes CDR1 MDHEN and CDR2 SYDVKM. The CDR3 has 13 residues.